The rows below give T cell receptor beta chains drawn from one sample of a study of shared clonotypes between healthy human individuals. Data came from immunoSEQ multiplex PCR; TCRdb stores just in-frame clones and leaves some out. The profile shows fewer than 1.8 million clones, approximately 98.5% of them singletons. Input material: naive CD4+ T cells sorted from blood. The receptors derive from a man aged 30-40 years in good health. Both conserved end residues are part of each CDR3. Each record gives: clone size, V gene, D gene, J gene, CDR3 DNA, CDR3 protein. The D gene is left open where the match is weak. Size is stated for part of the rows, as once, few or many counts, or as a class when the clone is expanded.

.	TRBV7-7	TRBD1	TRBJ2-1	TGTGCCAGCAGCTCTAGTGGGTGGACAGGGACTAATGAGCAGTTCTTC	CASSSSGWTGTNEQFF
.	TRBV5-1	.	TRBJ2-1	TGCGCCAGCAGCTTTGAGGTCCCGAGGCCGGCTGAGCAGTTCTTC	CASSFEVPRPAEQFF
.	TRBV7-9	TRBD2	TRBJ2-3	TGTGCCAGCAGCTTAGCGGTGAGACTAGCGGGGGATACGCAGTATTTT	CASSLAVRLAGDTQYF
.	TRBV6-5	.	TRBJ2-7	TGTGCCAGCAGTTATGGCGCTCGGAGGGGCGAGCAGTACTTC	CASSYGARRGEQYF
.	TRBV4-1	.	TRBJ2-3	TGCGCCAGCAGCCAAGACCCGCCTAGCACAGATACGCAGTATTTT	CASSQDPPSTDTQYF
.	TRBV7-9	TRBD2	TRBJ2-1	TGTGCCAGCAGCCAGGGACTAGCGTGGGTCAATGAGCAGTTCTTC	CASSQGLAWVNEQFF
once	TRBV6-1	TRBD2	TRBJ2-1	TGTGCCAGCAGTGAAATGTCTCTCCTAGCGGGAGTAGGCAATGAGCAGTTCTTC	CASSEMSLLAGVGNEQFF
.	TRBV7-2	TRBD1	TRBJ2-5	TGTGCCAGCAGCTTAGAGACAGGGGCCGCGTATTGGGAGACCCAGTACTTC	CASSLETGAAYWETQYF
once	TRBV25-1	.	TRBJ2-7	TGTGCCAGCAGTGTACAGGGGGGGCCTCTCTACGAGCAGTACTTC	CASSVQGGPLYEQYF
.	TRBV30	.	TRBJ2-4	TGTGCCTGGAAGGGGGGGTTAAACATTCAGTACTTC	CAWKGGLNIQYF
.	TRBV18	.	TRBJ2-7	TGTGCCAGCTCACCAGGGGACTCCTACGAGCAGTACTTC	CASSPGDSYEQYF
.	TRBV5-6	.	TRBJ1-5	TGTGCCAGCAGCTTGGCCGTGGGGCGGCTCAATCAGCCCCAGCATTTT	CASSLAVGRLNQPQHF
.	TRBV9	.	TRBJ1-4	TGTGCCAGCAGCGTAGGGGTGGCGGCAGACAATGAAAAACTGTTTTTT	CASSVGVAADNEKLFF
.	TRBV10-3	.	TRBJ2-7	TGTGCCATCAACCGGGACGGAGCCTACGAGCAGTACTTC	CAINRDGAYEQYF
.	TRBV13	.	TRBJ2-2	TGTGCCAGCAGGCCCCCGTCCACCGGGGAGCTGTTTTTT	CASRPPSTGELFF
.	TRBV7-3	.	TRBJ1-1	TGTGCCAGCAGCCCAAGGGGGAACACTGAAGCTTTCTTT	CASSPRGNTEAFF
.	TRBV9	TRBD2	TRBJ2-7	TGTGCCAGCAGCCGGAGCGGGAGTTCCTACGAGCAGTACTTC	CASSRSGSSYEQYF
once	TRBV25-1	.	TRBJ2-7	TGTGCCAGCAGTGTGCGGGAAGAGGACGAGCAGTACTTC	CASSVREEDEQYF
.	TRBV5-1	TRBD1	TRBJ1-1	TGCGCCAGCAGCGCCGGACAGGGGACGGTCACTGAAGCTTTCTTT	CASSAGQGTVTEAFF
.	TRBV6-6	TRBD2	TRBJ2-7	TGTGCCACCTCCCGGACTAGCGTCTACGAGCAGTACTTC	CATSRTSVYEQYF
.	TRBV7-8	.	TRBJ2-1	TGTGCCAGCAGCTATCCTCTTCCCGGGTCCTACAATGAGCAGTTCTTC	CASSYPLPGSYNEQFF
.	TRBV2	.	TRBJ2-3	TGTGCCATCCTTAGCGGAGGAGCTACAGATACGCAGTATTTT	CAILSGGATDTQYF
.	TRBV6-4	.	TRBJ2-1	TGTGCCAGCAGCGCTACTAGTTATCGTAGCTCCTACAATGAGCAGTTCTTC	CASSATSYRSSYNEQFF
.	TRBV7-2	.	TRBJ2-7	TGTGCCAGCAGCTTATACAGCCTATACGAGCAGTACTTC	CASSLYSLYEQYF
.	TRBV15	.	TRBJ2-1	TGTGCCACCAGCAGGTGGGGGGACTCCGACAATGAGCAGTTCTTC	CATSRWGDSDNEQFF
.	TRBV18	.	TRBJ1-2	TGTGCCAGCTCACCAAACGTCCGCGGTACCCTCTATGGCTACACCTTC	CASSPNVRGTLYGYTF
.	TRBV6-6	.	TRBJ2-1	TGTGCCAGCAGTTCGTTGACTAACAATGAGCAGTTCTTC	CASSSLTNNEQFF
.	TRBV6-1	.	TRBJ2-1	TGTGCCAGCGGTAAGGGTTCCTACAATGAGCAGTTCTTC	CASGKGSYNEQFF
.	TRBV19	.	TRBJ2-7	TGTGCCAGTAGTAGGGGGTCGGACGAGCAGTACTTC	CASSRGSDEQYF
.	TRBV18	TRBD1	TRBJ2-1	TGTGCCAGCTCACAGACCGGGACAGGGACATACAATGAGCAGTTCTTC	CASSQTGTGTYNEQFF
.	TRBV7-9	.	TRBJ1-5	TGTGCCAGCAGCTTAGGGGCCAGGGGAAGGGCTGGCAATCAGCCCCAGCATTTT	CASSLGARGRAGNQPQHF
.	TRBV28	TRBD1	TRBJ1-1	TGTGCCAGCAGAGAAACAGGGGGAATCACTGAAGCTTTCTTT	CASRETGGITEAFF
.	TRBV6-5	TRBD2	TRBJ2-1	TGTGCCAGCAGTTTACTAGCGGACCCCTACAATGAGCAGTTCTTC	CASSLLADPYNEQFF
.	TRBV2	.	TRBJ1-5	TGTGCCAGCAGTGAAGCGCTTCTGGGCCAGCCCCAGCATTTT	CASSEALLGQPQHF
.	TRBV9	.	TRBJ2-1	TGTGCCAGCAGCGTTGGGGGAGCCAGCAATGAGCAGTTCTTC	CASSVGGASNEQFF
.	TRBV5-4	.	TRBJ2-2	TGTGCCAGCAGCGGGGAGACCGGGGAGCTGTTTTTT	CASSGETGELFF